These 6 T cell receptor beta chains originate from one sample sequenced in a study of Ad26.COV2.S vaccination and SARS-CoV-2 variants. Measured with immunoSEQ multiplex PCR; TCRdb has only the in-frame clones, and not every one. The sample contains fewer than 900,000 clones, roughly nine tenths of which appear only once. This sample's treatment: around 19 received Ad26.COV2.S at low or high dose, single or two shots; several received placebo; per-sample allocation not given. The samples were gathered on day 63 after the first injection of vaccine or placebo. Material: peripheral blood, obtained in a trial of Ad26.COV2.S vaccine versus placebo. The source of these receptors is a person between 18 and 65 years old who received the Ad26.COV2.S COVID-19 vaccine or a placebo.

The chain has TRBV14 and TRBJ2-1; D gene uncertain. The CDR3 has 16 residues. With 3 bases removed from V and 0 bases from J, the gap between germline ends came to 12 bases. Germline loops: CDR1 SGHDN, CDR2 FVKESK. CDR3 loop: CASSHASRSSYNEQFF. The CDR3 coding sequence is TGTGCCAGCAGCCACGCCAGTCGGAGCTCCTACAATGAGCAGTTCTTC.

This chain joins TRBV27 and TRBJ1-1, with 9 bases lining up with TRBD1. With 5 bases clipped from V and 4 bases from J, the junction kept 5 bases outside the gene matches. CDR3 length: 14 amino acids. Germline V lookup: CDR1 MNHEY, CDR2 SMNVEV (reference sequence). The CDR3 sequence: CASSPRTGATEAFF. The CDR3 nucleotides read TGTGCCAGCAGTCCCCGGACAGGGGCCACTGAAGCTTTCTTT.

The chain joins TRBV29-1 to TRBJ1-6; no clear D. Trimming pared 5 bases from V and 8 bases from J, leaving 13 bases between. The length of the CDR3 is 13 residues. The germline CDR1 and CDR2 sequences are SQVTM and ANQGSEA. The CDR3 here is CSVKRQADSPLHF. The CDR3 nucleotides read TGCAGCGTTAAGAGGCAGGCGGATTCACCCCTCCACTTT. The full variable domain, in which reference TRBV29-1 and TRBJ1-6 provide the parts outside the CDR3, is SAVISQKPSRDICQRGTSLTIQCQVDSQVTMMFWYRQQPGQSLTLIATANQGSEATYESGFVIDKFPISRPNLTFSTLTVSNMSPEDSSIYLCSVKRQADSPLHFGNGTRLTVT.

The rearrangement links TRBV30 to TRBJ1-2; the D gene is possibly TRBD1 (5 bases). This CDR3 spans 16 amino acids. The germline V and J ends were trimmed by 4 bases and 4 bases, with 22 bases remaining between them. Per the germline V gene, CDR1 is GTSNPN and CDR2 is SVGIG (reference sequence). In DNA form, the CDR3 reads TGTGCCTGGATCCCTCGGGGGTTTCGGGGCGGCTATGGCTACACCTTC. Translated: CAWIPRGFRGGYGYTF.

The rearrangement uses TRBV6-4 and TRBJ2-5; the D gene is possibly TRBD2 (6 bases). V gave up 8 bases and J gave up 2 bases, with 12 bases separating them. The CDR3 has 13 residues. Germline V CDR1 and CDR2: MRHNA, SNTAGT. CDR3 sequence: CASAGLAQETQYF. In nucleotides, the CDR3 is TGTGCCAGCGCGGGACTTGCACAAGAGACCCAGTACTTC.

This chain links TRBV27 with TRBJ2-6; no clear D gene. The V gene lost 3 bases and the J gene lost 2 bases, with 8 bases spanning the gap. CDR3 length equals 15 residues. The germline V gene encodes CDR1 MNHEY and CDR2 SMNVEV (reference sequence). The CDR3 bases are TGTGCCAGCAGTTTGATCGGTACTGGGGCCAACGTCCTGACTTTC. Translated, it gives CASSLIGTGANVLTF.